The present TCR beta chain was sequenced within a study of cytomegalovirus exposure and HLA in healthy donors. Looking at the study overall: The study's early data release held about 85 million unique TCRs from HLA-typed donors.

Amplification used 60 Vbeta primers and 13 Jbeta primers. Profiled with immunoSEQ multiplex PCR; TCRdb holds only in-frame clones, not every one. Of about 150,000 clones in the sample, roughly 80% were seen once. V lost 3 bases, J lost 4 bases, and 6 bases stayed unmatched. CDR1 is SEHNR and CDR2 is FQNEAQ in the germline V gene (reference sequence). The CDR3 is 14 amino acids. The sequence came from a woman aged 40-49 years in good health and CMV-seronegative. Sequencing was carried out using PBMCs. The chain uses TRBV7-9 and TRBJ2-7; TRBD1 matches at 7 bases. CDR3 nucleotide sequence: TGTGCCAGCAGCTTGGGGACAGCTACTTACGAGCAGTACTTC. Protein: CASSLGTATYEQYF. Full variable domain (missing parts from reference TRBV7-9 and TRBJ2-7): DTGVSQNPRHKITKRGQNVTFRCDPISEHNRLYWYRQTLGQGPEFLTYFQNEAQLEKSRLLSDRFSAERPKGSFSTLEIQRTEQGDSAMYLCASSLGTATYEQYFGPGTRLTVT.